The source of this TCR beta chain is a study of cytomegalovirus exposure and HLA in healthy donors (TCRdb year 2017). In terms of the full investigation: The roughly 700 repertoires of the first cohort and the 120 validation repertoires were produced on the same platform, according to a later analysis. The study aimed to test whether signatures of past pathogen exposure could be identified by cataloging public T cell receptors. The study combined high-throughput TCR immunosequencing, statistical association of individual TCRs with disease status, and machine learning to predict cytomegalovirus infection status. In addition to the first cohort of 650 to 800 subjects, a separate validation cohort of approximately 130 different subjects was used. Here is what the overall study found, with its caveats: In both the original and validation cohorts, the classifier was reported to diagnose cytomegalovirus status with high specificity and sensitivity. The study gave a list of under 200 TCR beta chains associated with cytomegalovirus. In a later analysis, TCRs clustered in the first cohort were found to also tend to co-occur in the 120 or so validation repertoires, with approximately 94% of cluster scores above 0. A few of the identified cytomegalovirus-associated TCR beta chains were confirmed in vitro to be specific for cytomegalovirus antigens. Across donors, most TCR sequences were observed very rarely, whereas some public TCRs were present in many individuals. It was suggested by the authors that the approach could potentially be generalized to other disease states and immunological phenotypes. All 120 or so repertoires were used to score co-occurrence in the validation cohort in a later analysis, because that analysis had no HLA typing for the cohort.

Separate from the approximately 700-subject first cohort, the validation cohort of 120 subjects was the group to which the donors belonged. Reading the germline V gene gives CDR1 SGHTA and CDR2 FQGTGA. Between the V and J ends, shortened by 5 bases and 5 bases respectively, the junction contains 18 bases. Including cysteine and phenylalanine, the CDR3 has 16 amino acids. Of all the DNA, just the CDR3 is kept, 48 bases in frame from base 1. Library construction relied on the immunoSEQ multiplex PCR assay. From the authors' description of their analysis: To diagnose cytomegalovirus status from the catalog of TCR beta chain sequences, a statistical classification framework was built. TCRdb stores this immuneACCESS table with in-frame sequences only. Part of the clones is absent; in the studies checked, under half of the shortfall reflects unresolved V genes, and no reason is known for the rest. That table is the source of V, J and clone size, and D and trimming were worked out from the DNA. The sample contains about 200,000 clones, more than 70% of them found a single time. The leading ten clones occupy roughly 1.5% of the sample.

Details on this clone: It lacks a known antigen. Base qualities are not recorded, but no much larger clone differs from it by a single base.

The V and J segments used are TRBV7-3 and TRBJ2-2; too little of a D gene remains to name it. This sequence was found in a woman between 18 and 29 years old in good health and CMV-seronegative. Sequenced: PBMCs. CDR3 sequence: CASSPSDYYRTGELFF. The DNA sequence reads TGTGCCAGCAGCCCAAGTGATTATTATAGAACCGGGGAGCTGTTTTTT. The full variable domain, with segments outside the CDR3 supplied by the reference TRBV7-3 and TRBJ2-2 proteins, appears as GAGVSQTPSNKVTEKGKYVELRCDPISGHTALYWYRQSLGQGPEFLIYFQGTGAADDSGLPNDRFFAVRPEGSVSTLKIQRTERGDSAVYLCASSPSDYYRTGELFFGEGSRLTVL.